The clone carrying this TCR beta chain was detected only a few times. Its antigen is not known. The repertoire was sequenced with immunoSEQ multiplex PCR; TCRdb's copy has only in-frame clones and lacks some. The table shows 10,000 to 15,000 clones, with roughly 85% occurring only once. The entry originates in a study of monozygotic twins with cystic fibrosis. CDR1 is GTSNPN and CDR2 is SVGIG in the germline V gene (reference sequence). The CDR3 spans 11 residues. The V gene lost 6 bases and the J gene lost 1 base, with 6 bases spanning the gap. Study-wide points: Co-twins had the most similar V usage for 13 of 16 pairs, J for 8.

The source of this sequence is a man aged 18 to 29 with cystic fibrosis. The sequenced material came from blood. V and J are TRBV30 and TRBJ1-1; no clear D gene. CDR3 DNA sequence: TGTGCCTGTGACGAGAACACTGAAGCTTTCTTT. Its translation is CACDENTEAFF.